Reported below is one TCR beta chain. Original data processing: Estimated nucleated cell counts came from reference gene primer amplification. Some clones are missing from TCRdb's copy, which holds only in-frame ones; the method was immunoSEQ multiplex PCR. V, J and clone size were drawn from that table, and D and trimming were deduced from the DNA. The sample carries around 86,000 clones, around 80% recorded once. The sample belongs to a study of blood T cell repertoires in COVID-19. Study-wide context: The study drew acute and convalescent COVID-19 samples from the United States, Italy and Spain. T cells, B-cell-depleted T cells, or PBMCs provided the cDNA or gDNA that served as material.

The germline CDR1 and CDR2 sequences are SGHNT and YYREEE (reference sequence). Trimming left V 4 bases short and J 7 bases short, with 9 bases between. CDR3 length: 13 amino acids. The source material was peripheral blood. This receptor was obtained from a woman of 80 years or more with acute or convalescent COVID-19. This chain links TRBV5-4 with TRBJ1-6, with D possibly TRBD1 on 6 matching bases. The CDR3 DNA sequence: TGTGCCAGCAGCGGACAGCCAAATTCACCCCTCCACTTT. Its translation: CASSGQPNSPLHF.